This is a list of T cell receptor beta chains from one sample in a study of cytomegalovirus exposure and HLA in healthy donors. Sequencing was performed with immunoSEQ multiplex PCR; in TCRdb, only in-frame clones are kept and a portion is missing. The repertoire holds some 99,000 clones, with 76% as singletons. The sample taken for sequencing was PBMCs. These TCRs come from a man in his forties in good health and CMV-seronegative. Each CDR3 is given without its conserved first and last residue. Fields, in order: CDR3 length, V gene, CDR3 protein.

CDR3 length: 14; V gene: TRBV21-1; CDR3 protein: ASSHKSRLAWCEQY
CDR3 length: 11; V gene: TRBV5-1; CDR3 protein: ASSRSGGAEQY
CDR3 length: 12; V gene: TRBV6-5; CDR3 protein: ASSWRATYNEQF
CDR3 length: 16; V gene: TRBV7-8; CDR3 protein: ASSPTRLAGVRPDTQY
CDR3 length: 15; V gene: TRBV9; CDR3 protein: ASSQLGLAVHTDTQY
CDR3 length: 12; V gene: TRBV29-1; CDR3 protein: SVLTSGSRNEQY
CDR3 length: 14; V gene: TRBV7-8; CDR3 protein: ASEGSSGRALETQY
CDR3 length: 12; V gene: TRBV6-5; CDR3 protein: ASSYMGGGVEQF
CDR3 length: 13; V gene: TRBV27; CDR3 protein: ASSSQGPHAGELF
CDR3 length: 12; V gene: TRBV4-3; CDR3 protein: ASSQRGYQETQY
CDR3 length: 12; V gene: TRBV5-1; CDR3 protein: ASSWRPGSETQY
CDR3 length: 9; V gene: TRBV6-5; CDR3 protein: ASRRLETQY
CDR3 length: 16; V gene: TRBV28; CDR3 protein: ASSTDRGIFGSNQPQH
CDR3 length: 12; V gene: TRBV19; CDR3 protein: ASQASSYNSPLH
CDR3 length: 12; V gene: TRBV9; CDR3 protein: ASSSGVNSYEQF
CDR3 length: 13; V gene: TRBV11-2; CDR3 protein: ASSLTTGGGSPLH
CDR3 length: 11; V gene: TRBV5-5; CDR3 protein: ASSLTLNTEAF
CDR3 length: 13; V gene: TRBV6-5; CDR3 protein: ASSWSRGAGNTIY
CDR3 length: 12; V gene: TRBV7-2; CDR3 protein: ASSIGQTTYEQY
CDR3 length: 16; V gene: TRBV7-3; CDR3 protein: ASSYGDRLSSGANVLT
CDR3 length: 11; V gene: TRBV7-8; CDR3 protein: ASSLSGENIQY
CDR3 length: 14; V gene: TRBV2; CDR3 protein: ASISDGTSGRNEQF
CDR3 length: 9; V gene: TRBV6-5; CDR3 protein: ASKLAYEQY
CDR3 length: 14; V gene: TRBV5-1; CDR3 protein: ASSPPLAGVGGTQY
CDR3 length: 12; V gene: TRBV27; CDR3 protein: ASSFNRGNTEAF
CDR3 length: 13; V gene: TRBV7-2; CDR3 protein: ASSSMGAGNTEAF
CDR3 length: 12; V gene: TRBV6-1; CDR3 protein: ASSVNQGVYGYT
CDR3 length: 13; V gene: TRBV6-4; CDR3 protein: ASSATSGGAGQQF
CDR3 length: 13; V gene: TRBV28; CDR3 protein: ASILRIRAANEQF
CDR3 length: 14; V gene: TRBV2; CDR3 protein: ASSERLAGIYNEQF
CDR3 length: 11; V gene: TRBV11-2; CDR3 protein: ASSWDRETEAF
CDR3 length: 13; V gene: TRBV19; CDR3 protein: ASSITGAWGQPQH
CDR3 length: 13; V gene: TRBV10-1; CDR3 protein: ASSEPVQAADTQY
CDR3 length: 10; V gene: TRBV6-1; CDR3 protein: ASSFRVGEQY
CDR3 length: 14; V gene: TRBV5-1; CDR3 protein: ASSPGRVRLDNEQF
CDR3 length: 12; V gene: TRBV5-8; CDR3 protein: ASSLYRAPIRYT
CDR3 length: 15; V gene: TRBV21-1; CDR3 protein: ASSKERPGGSYNEQF